This TCR beta chain was obtained from a study of T cell responses to AZD1222 COVID-19 vaccine. Profiled with immunoSEQ multiplex PCR; TCRdb holds only in-frame clones, not every one. This sample yields some 150,000 clones, of which 85% to 95% are seen a single time; 5.1% belongs to the top ten. This clone has just one count. The length of the CDR3 is 15 residues. CDR1 is MGHRA and CDR2 is YSYEKL in the germline V gene. The V gene end was trimmed by 9 bases and the J gene end by 3 bases; junction bases not matched to a gene: 11. The V call is TRBV4-1, the J call TRBJ1-3; 7 nucleotides agree with TRBD1. Material: peripheral blood, obtained on day 0 of AZD1222 vaccination. The clonotype comes from an adult in good health. The CDR3 region has the DNA TGCGCCAGTTCTCTTACAGGGGTAGGTGGAAACACCATATATTTT. It translates to CASSLTGVGGNTIYF.